The 10 T cell receptor beta chains below all came from one sample that was sequenced in a study of T-cell memory formation after mild COVID-19. MiXCR, applied by TCRdb to the 5' RACE reads, yields one record per CDR3 protein. The sample carries roughly 5,000 distinct CDR3 sequences, roughly 44% recorded once. The sequenced sample was PBMCs or a T cell subset sorted from them (not recorded which). These receptors all come from an adult who had mild COVID-19 (a few samples of this study predate the infection). Cell type and time point are not known.

For the CDR3, the DNA is TGTGCCAGCAGCTTCGGGACCCTCACCGGGGAGCTGTTTTTT. Protein product: CASSFGTLTGELFF. The V gene is TRBV7-3, the J gene TRBJ2-2; D could derive from TRBD1 or TRBD2 (5 bases each). Germline-derived CDR1 and CDR2 are SGHTA and FQGTGA. CDR3 length: 14 residues. Trimming removed 3 bases at V and 4 bases at J, with 9 bases between.

This clonotype is termed medium-sized (0.01 to 0.1%). The V gene is TRBV7-9, the J gene TRBJ1-5, with 9 bases identical to TRBD1. Germline V gives CDR1 SEHNR, CDR2 FQNEAQ (reference sequence). Unmatched junction bases numbered 9, after V lost 6 bases and J lost 9 bases. There are 14 residues in the CDR3. Written as DNA, the CDR3 is TGTGCCAGCAGTGGGACAGGGAAAGGACGGCCCCAGCATTTT. This codes for CASSGTGKGRPQHF.

The rearrangement uses TRBV6-2 or TRBV6-3 and TRBJ2-1; 13 bases agree with TRBD2. J gave up 6 bases and V 6 bases, and 5 bases lay outside the gene matches. Germline CDR1 MNHEY, CDR2 SVGEGT. CDR3 length: 15 amino acids. The CDR3 is CASSPTSGGANEQFF. In DNA, the CDR3 is TGTGCCAGCAGCCCTACTAGCGGGGGGGCCAATGAGCAGTTCTTC.

This clonotype appeared once. J is TRBJ1-4 and V is TRBV12-3 or TRBV12-4; 9 bases match TRBD1. Trimming at V came to 6 bases and at J to 8 bases, leaving 7 bases not matched to a gene. The CDR3 sequence is 14 residues long. CDR3: CASRQQGAGEKLFF. Written as DNA, the CDR3 is TGTGCCAGCAGGCAACAGGGGGCGGGAGAAAAACTGTTTTTT.

The V and J genes are TRBV5-5 and TRBJ2-7; the D gene is possibly TRBD1 (5 bases). The germline gives CDR1 SGHKS, CDR2 YYEKEE (reference sequence). This CDR3 has 13 amino acids. Trimming shortened V by 4 bases and J by 1 base, and 9 bases separated the two germline ends. The CDR3 region has the DNA TGTGCCAGCAGCACAGCAGGGTCCTACGAGCAGTACTTC. It encodes CASSTAGSYEQYF.

The CDR3 spells CASSYPGQGGQPQHF. The DNA of the CDR3 is TGTGCCAGCAGTTACCCGGGACAGGGGGGTCAGCCCCAGCATTTT. The V and J genes are TRBV12-3 or TRBV12-4 and TRBJ1-5; TRBD1 aligns across 11 bases. Unmatched junction bases numbered 5, after V lost 4 bases and J lost 6 bases. The CDR3 is 15 residues long.

This sequence joins TRBV7-6 and TRBJ2-1, with 10 bases identical to TRBD2. With V trimmed by 2 bases and J by 8 bases, 6 bases remained unmatched. The CDR3 is 15 residues long. CDR1 and CDR2 from the germline V gene are SGHVS and FNYEAQ. CDR3 in DNA: TGTGCCAGCAGCTTAAGCGGGAGGGCCTCCCATGAGCAGTTCTTC. Its protein is CASSLSGRASHEQFF.

Within the sample, this clonotype is medium-sized. The V and J genes are TRBV10-2 and TRBJ2-1, with TRBD2 identical over 12 bases. The CDR3 extends over 15 amino acids. The V and J ends lost 5 bases and 8 bases, in that order; junction bases with no gene match: 7. Germline CDR1 reads WSHSY; CDR2 reads SAAADI. CDR3: CASSILAGGPHEQFF. In DNA, the CDR3 is TGCGCCAGCAGTATTCTAGCGGGGGGGCCCCATGAGCAGTTCTTC.

This clonotype has a count of ten or more. The rearrangement links TRBV6-6 to TRBJ2-7, with TRBD2 as a possible D gene (5 bases). V lost 7 bases and J 5 bases, leaving 15 bases between the germline ends. Germline V gene data show CDR1 as MNHNY and CDR2 as SVGAGI (reference sequence). The CDR3 runs 13 residues. The CDR3 loop is CASTQPGIHEQYF. The CDR3 coding sequence is TGTGCCAGCACCCAACCGGGAATCCACGAGCAGTACTTC.

The rearrangement uses TRBV20-1 and TRBJ2-3; the D gene is possibly TRBD1 (6 bases). Trimming cost V 5 bases and J 4 bases, with 16 bases left between them. This CDR3 has 14 residues. Germline lookup yields CDR1 DFQATT and CDR2 SNEGSKA (reference sequence). The CDR3 DNA follows: TGCAGTGCTCAACCAGGGGCGCATCCAGATACGCAGTATTTT. It translates to CSAQPGAHPDTQYF.